Presented here are 32 T cell receptor beta chains from one specimen sequenced in a study of T cell responses to AZD1222 COVID-19 vaccine. The data were produced by immunoSEQ multiplex PCR, yet TCRdb's version contains in-frame clones alone and is incomplete. The sample lists approximately 140,000 clones; roughly 88% were seen once. The sample consisted of peripheral blood, taken 28 days after the second AZD1222 dose. All receptors derive from an adult who received the AZD1222 COVID-19 vaccine.

This chain links TRBV9 with TRBJ1-4; D call uncertain. The V end lost 0 bases, the J end lost 7 bases, and 13 bases lay between the germline ends. Per germline, CDR1 SGDLS and CDR2 YYNGEE. The CDR3 is 15 amino acids. CDR3 in amino acids: CASSVEGTRGEKLFF. DNA of the CDR3: TGTGCCAGCAGCGTAGAGGGAACTCGGGGTGAAAAACTGTTTTTT.

The V and J genes are TRBV6-1 and TRBJ1-1; D is unresolved. The germline V gene has CDR1 MNHNS and CDR2 SASEGT. Trimming removed 0 bases at V and 2 bases at J, with 1 base between. The CDR3 is 12 amino acids. The CDR3, as DNA: TGTGCCAGCAGTGAAGCCAACACTGAAGCTTTCTTT. Its protein product is CASSEANTEAFF.

This chain links TRBV28 with TRBJ2-2; TRBD2 aligns across 15 bases. With 3 bases clipped from V and 7 bases from J, the junction kept 3 bases outside the gene matches. The CDR3 sequence is 16 residues long. Germline V gene lookup returns CDR1 MDHEN and CDR2 SYDVKM. The CDR3 nucleotides read TGTGCCAGCAGTTTGGGACTAGCGGGGGGAATCGGGGAGCTGTTTTTT. Translating gives CASSLGLAGGIGELFF.

The genes are TRBV10-3 and TRBJ2-3; 9 nucleotides agree with TRBD2. Looked up from germline, CDR1 is ENHRY and CDR2 is SYGVKD. This CDR3 has 15 amino acids. After removal of 8 bases from V and 0 bases from J, the junction contained 6 bases not matched to a gene. The CDR3 DNA follows: TGTGCCATCGGGGCGGGGGGGTCTAGCACAGATACGCAGTATTTT. Translation gives CAIGAGGSSTDTQYF.

The chain has TRBV29-1 and TRBJ1-1; unclear D gene. This CDR3 contains 14 residues. The germline V gene has CDR1 SQVTM and CDR2 ANQGSEA. Trimming cost V 1 base and J 1 base, with 10 bases left between them. The CDR3 loop reads CSVEATMGNTEAFF. The CDR3 DNA reads as TGCAGCGTTGAAGCGACGATGGGGAACACTGAAGCTTTCTTT. Variable domain in full (rest from reference TRBV29-1 and TRBJ1-1): SAVISQKPSRDICQRGTSLTIQCQVDSQVTMMFWYRQQPGQSLTLIATANQGSEATYESGFVIDKFPISRPNLTFSTLTVSNMSPEDSSIYLCSVEATMGNTEAFFGQGTRLTVV.

The sample holds one count of this clone. V and J are TRBV12-3 or TRBV12-4 and TRBJ2-1; possibly TRBD2 for D (6 bases). Trimming removed 6 bases at V and 10 bases at J, with 16 bases between. There are 13 residues in the CDR3. CDR3 residues: CASRLGGMREQFF. CDR3 nucleotide sequence: TGTGCCAGCAGGTTGGGCGGGATGAGGGAGCAGTTCTTC.

The J gene is TRBJ1-1, the V gene TRBV10-3; TRBD1 aligns across 7 bases. The CDR3 has 17 residues. Trimming cost V 0 bases and J 8 bases; bases outside gene matches: 15. Germline values: CDR1 ENHRY, CDR2 SYGVKD. CDR3 in DNA: TGTGCCATCAGTGAGTCGACTCGGGGAGGGGGCGCGTCCGAAGCTTTCTTT. Amino acid sequence: CAISESTRGGGASEAFF.

The V gene is TRBV6-6, the J gene TRBJ1-1, with a tentative D call TRBD1 (6 bases). Deletions cut 6 bases from V and 5 bases from J, with 13 bases between. Germline values: CDR1 MNHNY, CDR2 SVGAGI (reference sequence). This CDR3 comprises 13 residues. CDR3 region: CASRPQGSTEAFF. The CDR3 DNA is TGTGCCAGCAGGCCCCAGGGGAGTACTGAAGCTTTCTTT.

The rearrangement joins TRBV18 to TRBJ1-5, with D unclear. The CDR3 covers 13 residues. Germline lookup yields CDR1 KGHSH and CDR2 LQKENI. V lost 6 bases to trimming and J lost 4 bases, with 10 bases between them. CDR3 sequence: CASSSTENQPQHF. CDR3 DNA sequence: TGTGCCAGCTCGTCGACCGAGAATCAGCCCCAGCATTTT. Together with reference TRBV18 and TRBJ1-5, the CDR3 gives the full variable domain: NAGVMQNPRHLVRRRGQEARLRCSPMKGHSHVYWYRQLPEEGLKFMVYLQKENIIDESGMPKERFSAEFPKEGPSILRIQQVVRGDSAAYFCASSSTENQPQHFGDGTRLSIL.

V gene TRBV15 combines with J gene TRBJ2-5, with 12 bases lining up with TRBD1. The germline V gene has CDR1 LNHNV and CDR2 YYDKDF (reference sequence). The CDR3 runs to 17 residues. Losses at the gene ends were 0 bases for V and 6 bases for J; bases not matched to a gene: 8. DNA of the CDR3: TGTGCCACCAGCAGAGATCCGGGACAGGGGGCGCGAAAGACCCAGTACTTC. Its translation is CATSRDPGQGARKTQYF.

This chain joins TRBV9 and TRBJ1-6; D is uncertain. CDR3 length: 13 residues. The ends were cut back, 4 bases at V and 7 bases at J, with 9 bases in the middle. The V gene's germline CDR1 is SGDLS and CDR2 YYNGEE. CDR3: CASSPRANSPLHF. In DNA, the CDR3 is TGTGCCAGCAGCCCCCGGGCGAATTCACCCCTCCACTTT.

The gene calls are TRBV6-1 and TRBJ2-7; no clear D gene. The CDR3 has 15 amino acids. V gave up 9 bases and J gave up 0 bases, with 18 bases separating them. Per the germline V gene, CDR1 is MNHNS and CDR2 is SASEGT. The CDR3: CASRRQESGSYEQYF. The CDR3 region has the DNA TGTGCCAGTAGACGACAAGAGTCTGGCTCCTACGAGCAGTACTTC.

This chain links TRBV6-4 with TRBJ2-1; 11 nucleotides align to TRBD1. The CDR3 sequence is 15 residues long. Unmatched junction bases numbered 10, after V lost 6 bases and J lost 9 bases. CDR1 MRHNA and CDR2 SNTAGT come from the germline V gene. The DNA of the CDR3 is TGTGCCAGCAGGAGGACAGGGGGCGATTATGGTGAGCAGTTCTTC. Its protein product is CASRRTGGDYGEQFF.

CDR3 sequence (DNA): TGTGCCAGCAGCTTAGGTATTAGCGGGACCTACGAGCAGTACTTC. It is translated as CASSLGISGTYEQYF. This chain links TRBV7-2 with TRBJ2-7; 8 bases map to TRBD2. Per germline, CDR1 SGHTA and CDR2 FQGNSA. The CDR3 has 15 residues. Trimming at V came to 1 base and at J to 2 bases, leaving 4 bases not matched to a gene. The full variable domain, with the rest looked up from reference TRBV7-2 and TRBJ2-7, is GAGVSQSPSNKVTEKGKDVELRCDPISGHTALYWYRQSLGQGLEFLIYFQGNSAPDKSGLPSDRFSAERTGGSVSTLTIQRTQQEDSAVYLCASSLGISGTYEQYFGPGTRLTVT.

V gene TRBV27 combines with J gene TRBJ2-5; the D is unclear. Germline CDR1 and CDR2: MNHEY and SMNVEV (reference sequence). The CDR3 loop spans 14 amino acids. Trimming stripped 5 bases from V and 1 base from J, with 11 bases between. CDR3 protein: CASSALSGQETQYF. The CDR3 coding sequence is TGTGCCAGCAGTGCACTAAGTGGCCAAGAGACCCAGTACTTC.

The rearrangement links TRBV6-5 to TRBJ1-1; D is undetermined. The CDR3 runs 14 residues. V was shortened by 0 bases and J by 5 bases, with 10 bases between the two germline ends. CDR1 and CDR2 from the germline V gene are MNHEY and SVGAGI. CDR3 coding DNA: TGTGCCAGCAGTTACTCGAGGGAGGGTACTGAAGCTTTCTTT. Translation: CASSYSREGTEAFF.

The gene calls are TRBV11-2 and TRBJ1-3; D possibly corresponds to TRBD1 (6 bases). Trimming removed 4 bases at V and 2 bases at J, with 12 bases between. The CDR3 sequence is 15 residues long. CDR1 SGHAT and CDR2 FQNNGV come from the germline V gene. This CDR3 reads CASSSGAGAGNTIYF. CDR3 coding DNA: TGTGCCAGCAGCTCCGGGGCAGGGGCTGGAAACACCATATATTTT.

The chain couples TRBV6-5 to TRBJ1-6, with a weak D call TRBD1 (5 bases). Germline V CDR1 and CDR2: MNHEY, SVGAGI. CDR3 length: 16 residues. Trimming pared 2 bases from V and 6 bases from J, leaving 14 bases between. The CDR3: CASSYPGAGPNSPLHF. In DNA, the CDR3 is TGTGCCAGCAGTTACCCCGGTGCAGGGCCTAATTCACCCCTCCACTTT.

This sequence joins TRBV29-1 and TRBJ1-2; tentatively, D is TRBD1 (6 bases). Germline CDR1 is SQVTM and CDR2 is ANQGSEA. The ends were cut back, 4 bases at V and 4 bases at J, with 16 bases in the middle. The CDR3 covers 14 residues. The CDR3 loop reads CSVVAGGAGYGYTF. DNA for the CDR3: TGCAGCGTTGTCGCGGGGGGCGCGGGCTATGGCTACACCTTC.

The chain employs TRBV6-1 and TRBJ2-6; TRBD2 aligns across 11 bases. Germline CDR1 MNHNS, CDR2 SASEGT. V lost 0 bases, J lost 2 bases, and 3 bases stayed unmatched. The CDR3 contains 18 residues. CDR3 residues: CASSEARLAGPGANVLTF. In DNA form, the CDR3 reads TGTGCCAGCAGTGAAGCGCGACTAGCGGGACCTGGGGCCAACGTCCTGACTTTC.

The chain links TRBV7-9 to TRBJ1-4; D possibly corresponds to TRBD1 (5 bases). The CDR3 is made up of 13 amino acids. Germline lookup yields CDR1 SEHNR and CDR2 FQNEAQ (reference sequence). V lost 0 bases and J lost 11, with 10 bases in between. The CDR3 sequence is CASSLAGQGKLFF. CDR3 DNA sequence: TGTGCCAGCAGCTTAGCCGGGCAGGGCAAACTGTTTTTT.

This chain connects TRBV4-3 to TRBJ1-2, with TRBD1 matching 10 bases. Germline V lookup: CDR1 LGHNA, CDR2 YSLEER. CDR3 length: 15 amino acids. J gave up 8 bases and V 1 base, and 7 bases lay outside the gene matches. The CDR3 region has the DNA TGCGCCAGCAGCCAAGGAATCGACAGGGGGCACGGCTACACCTTC. This sequence encodes CASSQGIDRGHGYTF.

The J gene is TRBJ2-3, the V gene TRBV7-9; TRBD2 aligns across 7 bases. The length of the CDR3 is 16 residues. V dropped 2 bases and J dropped 1; count of bases not matched to a gene: 6. In germline, CDR1 is SEHNR, CDR2 FQNEAQ (reference sequence). The CDR3, as DNA: TGTGCCAGCAGCTTAACGGCGGGAGCCGGCACAGATACGCAGTATTTT. This encodes CASSLTAGAGTDTQYF.

The chain is built from TRBV18 and TRBJ1-4, with D unresolved. In germline, CDR1 is KGHSH, CDR2 LQKENI. Trimming took off 3 bases at V and 0 bases at J, with 8 bases between the two ends. This CDR3 comprises 15 residues. Written as DNA, the CDR3 is TGTGCCAGCTCACCCAGGCAGACAACTAATGAAAAACTGTTTTTT. Its protein is CASSPRQTTNEKLFF.

This chain links TRBV4-2 with TRBJ2-7, with 7 nucleotides matching TRBD2. The germline CDR1 and CDR2 sequences are LGHNA and YNFKEQ. This CDR3 is built from 16 residues. After removal of 0 bases from V and 0 bases from J, the junction contained 5 bases not matched to a gene. CDR3 nucleotide sequence: TGTGCCAGCAGCCAAGATGCCGGGGGGAGCTCCTACGAGCAGTACTTC. This translates into CASSQDAGGSSYEQYF.

This clone was seen a few times. The rearrangement links TRBV11-2 to TRBJ2-1; 10 bases align to TRBD2. CDR1 and CDR2 from the germline V gene are SGHAT and FQNNGV. CDR3 length: 15 residues. Trimming at V came to 0 bases and at J to 6 bases, leaving 2 bases not matched to a gene. In DNA, the CDR3 is TGTGCCAGCAGCTTAGAAGCGGGGGGGCCCAATGAGCAGTTCTTC. Its translation is CASSLEAGGPNEQFF.

The chain carries TRBV18 and TRBJ2-1, with 9 nucleotides matching TRBD2. Unmatched junction bases numbered 7, after V lost 1 base and J lost 6 bases. This CDR3 is built from 16 residues. Germline V lookup: CDR1 KGHSH, CDR2 LQKENI. CDR3 in amino acids: CASSPLKREAVNEQFF. The CDR3 region has the DNA TGTGCCAGCTCACCACTGAAGCGGGAGGCAGTCAATGAGCAGTTCTTC.

This chain uses TRBV28 with TRBJ1-2; a weak D match, TRBD1 (5 bases). Trimming removed 2 bases from V and 4 bases from J, with 8 bases in between. The CDR3 has 13 residues. Germline V gene data show CDR1 as MDHEN and CDR2 as SYDVKM. CDR3 amino acids: CASSLGAGYGYTF. The CDR3 DNA is TGTGCCAGCAGTTTAGGGGCTGGCTATGGCTACACCTTC.

V is TRBV19 and J is TRBJ1-6, with D possibly matching TRBD1 (5 bases). The V gene's germline CDR1 is LNHDA and CDR2 SQIVND (reference sequence). V lost 3 bases to trimming and J lost 5 bases, with 11 bases between them. The CDR3 covers 15 residues. As DNA, the CDR3 is TGTGCCAGTAGTATTCAGGGTCCGGATAATTCACCCCTCCACTTT. Protein sequence: CASSIQGPDNSPLHF.

The chain carries TRBV14 and TRBJ2-7; D uncertain. V was pared by 0 bases and J by 2 bases, with 11 bases between. Germline loops: CDR1 SGHDN, CDR2 FVKESK. The CDR3 has 15 amino acids. CDR3 residues: CASSQDRGVTYEQYF. The CDR3 DNA reads as TGTGCCAGCAGCCAAGACCGCGGAGTAACCTACGAGCAGTACTTC.

This clone was observed once. The V call is TRBV19, the J call TRBJ1-5, with D tentatively TRBD1 (6 bases). The germline gives CDR1 LNHDA, CDR2 SQIVND (reference sequence). V gave up 0 bases and J gave up 0 bases, with 15 bases separating them. There are 18 residues in the CDR3. The CDR3 region has the DNA TGTGCCAGTAGTATAGATCCACAGGGATATAATAGCAATCAGCCCCAGCATTTT. It translates to CASSIDPQGYNSNQPQHF.

The gene calls are TRBV9 and TRBJ2-2; no reliable D call. This CDR3 spans 14 amino acids. CDR1 is SGDLS, CDR2 YYNGEE, per germline. Between the trimmed V and J ends, which lost 2 bases and 6 bases, there was a span of 11 bases. Here the CDR3 DNA reads TGTGCCAGCAGCGTGGCAGGTGGGGCCGGGGAGCTGTTTTTT. Translation gives CASSVAGGAGELFF.